This T cell receptor beta chain came from a study of shared clonotypes between healthy human individuals. Method: immunoSEQ multiplex PCR; TCRdb's copy keeps in-frame clones and lacks some. This table holds approximately 590,000 clones, 95% to 96% found once. CD45RO negativity and positive selection for CCR7 defined naive CD8 cells, a population that excluded terminally differentiated effector memory CD45RA+ cells. Germline values: CDR1 MGHRA, CDR2 YSYEKL. The CDR3 sequence is 16 residues long. Deletions cut 2 bases from V and 0 bases from J, with 11 bases between. Sequences were obtained from naive CD8+ T cells sorted from blood. This sequence joins TRBV4-1 and TRBJ1-3; D is possibly TRBD1 (5 bases). This receptor was obtained from a woman in her twenties or thirties in good health. The CDR3 DNA is TGCGCCAGCAGCCAACATGACAGAGTCTCTGGAAACACCATATATTTT. Translating gives CASSQHDRVSGNTIYF.